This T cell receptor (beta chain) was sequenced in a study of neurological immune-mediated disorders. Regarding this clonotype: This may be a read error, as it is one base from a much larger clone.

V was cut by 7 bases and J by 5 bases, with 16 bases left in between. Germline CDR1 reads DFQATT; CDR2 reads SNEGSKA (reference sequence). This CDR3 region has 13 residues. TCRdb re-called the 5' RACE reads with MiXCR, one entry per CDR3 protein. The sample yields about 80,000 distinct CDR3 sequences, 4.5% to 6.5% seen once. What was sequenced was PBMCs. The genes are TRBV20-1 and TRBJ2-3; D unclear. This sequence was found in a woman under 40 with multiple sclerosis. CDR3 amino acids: CSEPVTIGDTQYF. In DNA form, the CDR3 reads TGCAGTGAACCAGTGACCATCGGAGATACGCAGTATTTT.